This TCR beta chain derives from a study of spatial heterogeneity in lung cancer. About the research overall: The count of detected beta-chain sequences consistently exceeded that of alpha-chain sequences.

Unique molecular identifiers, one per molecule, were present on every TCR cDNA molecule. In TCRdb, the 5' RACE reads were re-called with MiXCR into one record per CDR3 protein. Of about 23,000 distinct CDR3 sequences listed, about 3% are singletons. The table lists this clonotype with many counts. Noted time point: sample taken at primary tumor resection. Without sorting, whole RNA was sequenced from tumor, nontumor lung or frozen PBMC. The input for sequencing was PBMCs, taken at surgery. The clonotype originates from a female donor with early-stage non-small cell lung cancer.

CDR3 loop: CASSQVQREAGAQYF. The CDR3 DNA sequence: TGCGCCAGCAGCCAAGTCCAACGGGAAGCCGGGGCCCAGTACTTC. The rearrangement joins TRBV4-1 to TRBJ2-5; a possible D gene is TRBD2 (5 bases). In germline, CDR1 is MGHRA, CDR2 YSYEKL. Trimming removed 1 base from V and 9 bases from J, with 18 bases in between. The CDR3 length is 15 residues.